These 18 T cell receptor beta chains were all obtained from the same sample, sequenced in a study of vaccination and CD4 T cells after COVID-19. For these receptors, no antigen is known. Documented treatment: approximately nine-day PBMC culture with coronavirus spike peptide pools or control peptides (ViraFEST assay). Sequencing of DNA taken from cultured CD4+ T cells relied on the Oncomine TCR Beta short-read assay. TCRdb itself ran the PCR reads through MiXCR, one entry per CDR3 protein. Seen here are some 10,000 distinct CDR3 sequences, roughly three fifths observed once, and the top ten hold about a quarter. Source material: CD4+ T cells from blood, cultured in vitro. These receptors originate from a human donor who had recovered from COVID-19.

CDR3 protein: CASSLGFNEQFF. CDR3 sequence (DNA): TGTGCCAGCAGCTTAGGTTTTAATGAGCAGTTCTTC. This chain uses TRBV7-3 with TRBJ2-1; D call uncertain. The CDR3 consists of 12 residues. V was trimmed by 2 bases and J by 7 bases, leaving 6 bases between them. The V gene's germline CDR1 is SGHTA and CDR2 FQGTGA.

The V gene is TRBV24-1, the J gene TRBJ1-5; D is uncertain. Trimming pared 4 bases from V and 5 bases from J, leaving 14 bases between. CDR3 length: 15 amino acids. CDR1 is KGHDR, CDR2 SFDVKD, per germline. CDR3 sequence: CATSDPGHGDQPQHF. The CDR3 DNA is TGTGCCACCAGTGACCCTGGTCATGGGGATCAGCCCCAGCATTTT.

CDR3 sequence: CASSQGRVNTEAFF. In nucleotides, the CDR3 is TGTGCCAGCAGCCAAGGACGGGTGAACACTGAAGCTTTCTTT. The rearrangement links TRBV7-9 to TRBJ1-1, with D unclear. CDR3 length: 14 amino acids. Looked up from germline, CDR1 is SEHNR and CDR2 is FQNEAQ (reference sequence). Deletions cut 5 bases from V and 0 bases from J, with 10 bases between.

This clonotype is categorized as medium-sized (0.01 to 0.1%). This chain joins TRBV27 and TRBJ1-2; D may be TRBD1 (6 bases). The CDR3 contains 14 residues. Trimming took off 2 bases at V and 8 bases at J, with 15 bases between the two ends. Per the germline V gene, CDR1 is MNHEY and CDR2 is SMNVEV (reference sequence). CDR3 protein: CASSLLSDRRGYTF. The CDR3 nucleotides read TGTGCCAGCAGTTTACTGTCGGACAGAAGGGGCTACACCTTC.

The chain couples TRBV7-8 to TRBJ1-5; D is ambiguous. This CDR3 region has 15 residues. Germline V gene data show CDR1 as SGHVS and CDR2 as FQNEAQ. V was cut by 0 bases and J by 4 bases, with 10 bases left in between. DNA for the CDR3: TGTGCCAGCAGCTTAGCGGAAGGAAGGAATCAGCCCCAGCATTTT. Protein product: CASSLAEGRNQPQHF.

This clonotype was found a few times. The chain recombines TRBV20-1 with TRBJ1-1; the D gene is possibly TRBD1 (5 bases). The CDR3 extends over 17 amino acids. Germline V gene lookup returns CDR1 DFQATT and CDR2 SNEGSKA (reference sequence). V shed 2 bases and J shed 4 bases, with 23 bases lying between them. CDR3 bases: TGCAGTGCTAGATACCACGGCGCGGCAGCAGGGCGCACTGAAGCTTTCTTT. Protein product: CSARYHGAAAGRTEAFF.

The chain joins TRBV7-8 to TRBJ2-7; D may be TRBD1 or TRBD2 (5 bases each). Germline V gives CDR1 SGHVS, CDR2 FQNEAQ. V lost 5 bases to trimming and J lost 3 bases, with 14 bases between them. The CDR3 length is 14 residues. The CDR3 nucleotides read TGTGCCAGCAGCCCTGGGACGCAAGTCTACGAGCAGTACTTC. It yields the protein CASSPGTQVYEQYF.

The CDR3: CSARPSGRDITGELFF. CDR3 nucleotide sequence: TGCAGTGCTAGACCCAGCGGGAGGGATATCACCGGGGAGCTGTTTTTT. The chain couples TRBV20-1 to TRBJ2-2; TRBD2 agrees at 10 bases. Germline assignment: CDR1 DFQATT and CDR2 SNEGSKA (reference sequence). V was clipped by 2 bases and J by 4 bases; unmatched bases: 7. The CDR3 covers 16 residues.

The chain couples TRBV6-1 to TRBJ1-2; 7 bases map to TRBD1. CDR1 is MNHNS, CDR2 SASEGT, per germline. The CDR3 is made up of 14 amino acids. V lost 0 bases to trimming and J lost 4 bases; unmatched junction nucleotides: 2. The chain's CDR3 is CASSEAGQIYGYTF. The CDR3 DNA reads TGTGCCAGCAGTGAAGCGGGACAGATCTATGGCTACACCTTC.

The chain links TRBV11-3 to TRBJ2-7; TRBD1 matches at 10 bases. In germline, CDR1 is SGHNT, CDR2 YENEEA. The V segment lost 3 bases and the J segment 5 bases; nucleotides outside the gene matches: 4. The CDR3 runs to 14 residues. CDR3 bases: TGTGCCAGCAGCTTTGACAGGGGGCTTAACGAGCAGTACTTC. Protein product: CASSFDRGLNEQYF.

The chain is built from TRBV27 and TRBJ2-7; D might be TRBD2 (6 bases). Germline CDR1 MNHEY, CDR2 SMNVEV (reference sequence). This CDR3 has 16 amino acids. Trimming left V 0 bases short and J 0 bases short, with 12 bases between. CDR3 region: CASSLSASASSYEQYF. The CDR3 bases are TGTGCCAGCAGTTTATCGGCTAGCGCGAGCTCCTACGAGCAGTACTTC.

The chain is built from TRBV4-2 and TRBJ2-2, with a possible D match to TRBD1 (5 bases). The germline gives CDR1 LGHNA, CDR2 YNFKEQ. This CDR3 contains 15 residues. V was cut by 0 bases and J by 7 bases, with 12 bases left in between. In DNA form, the CDR3 reads TGTGCCAGCAGCCAAGACAGGGCCCTTCTCGGGGAGCTGTTTTTT. Translation gives CASSQDRALLGELFF.

The chain joins TRBV7-9 to TRBJ1-2; 9 bases are a match to TRBD1. The CDR3 is 15 residues long. J lost 2 bases, V lost 4 bases, and 5 bases had no gene match. From germline, CDR1 is SEHNR and CDR2 FQNEAQ (reference sequence). This CDR3 reads CASSSAGQGNYGYTF. The CDR3 nucleotides read TGTGCCAGCAGCTCCGCGGGACAGGGCAACTATGGCTACACCTTC.

V usage is TRBV7-9 and J usage is TRBJ2-5, with D perhaps given as TRBD1 or TRBD2 (5 bases each). V was pared by 1 base and J by 7 bases, with 16 bases between. CDR1 and CDR2 (germline): SEHNR, FQNEAQ (reference sequence). The CDR3 length is 15 residues. The chain's CDR3 is CASSLVGSGPATQYF. CDR3 nucleotide sequence: TGTGCCAGCAGCTTAGTGGGGTCGGGGCCCGCGACCCAGTACTTC.

To note about this clonotype: Mismatch with germline at one junction end may stem from a read error. The CDR3 region is CASIRGLQGTDTQYF. Here the CDR3 DNA reads TGTGCCAGCATAAGGGGGCTACAGGGGACAGACACGCAGTATTTT. V is TRBV6-2 or TRBV6-3 and J is TRBJ2-3, with 7 bases that match TRBD1. Germline V gene data show CDR1 as MNHEY and CDR2 as SVGEGT. This CDR3 is built from 15 residues.

The J gene is TRBJ2-7, the V gene TRBV9; the D gene is possibly TRBD2 (5 bases). V was pared by 0 bases and J by 6 bases, with 13 bases between. The CDR3 is 14 residues long. Germline V lookup: CDR1 SGDLS, CDR2 YYNGEE. This CDR3 reads CASSVDPDGGEQYF. DNA for the CDR3: TGTGCCAGCAGCGTAGACCCAGACGGAGGCGAGCAGTACTTC.

The rearrangement links TRBV5-8 to TRBJ1-5; D is uncertain. Per germline, CDR1 SGHTS and CDR2 YDEGEE. The V and J ends lost 4 bases and 7 bases respectively, with 12 bases between them. The CDR3 runs to 13 residues. The CDR3 DNA follows: TGTGCCAGCAGCCGATACAACTTCCAGCCCCAGCATTTT. It specifies CASSRYNFQPQHF.

V and J are TRBV19 and TRBJ2-7, with D possibly being TRBD2 (5 bases). There are 12 residues in the CDR3. Looked up from germline, CDR1 is LNHDA and CDR2 is SQIVND (reference sequence). V lost 5 bases to trimming and J lost 5 bases, with 10 bases between them. The CDR3 here is CASSQRSHEQYF. The CDR3 DNA reads as TGTGCCAGTAGTCAGCGGTCCCACGAGCAGTACTTC.